The following is a T cell receptor beta chain sequence with its context. The antigen is undetermined. The sample belongs to a study of T-cell memory formation after mild COVID-19. About the research overall: TCR clusters largely stayed donor specific. Study outcomes and limitations: That cross-reactive memory joined was suggested by some responding clones appearing in pre-infection memory. A second wave expanding day 15 to 37 was CD4+-biased; contracting clones were balanced.

One entry per CDR3 protein results from TCRdb running MiXCR on the 5' RACE reads. The data show under 650,000 distinct CDR3 sequences, around 17% seen once. The V and J ends lost 11 bases and 1 base respectively, with 21 bases between them. Germline V gives CDR1 MNHNS, CDR2 SASEGT. There are 15 residues in the CDR3. The rearrangement joins TRBV6-1 to TRBJ2-7; D may be TRBD1 or TRBD2 (5 bases each). The clonotype originates from an adult woman who had mild COVID-19 (a few samples of this study predate the infection). Cell type and time point are not known. Sequenced sample: PBMCs or a T cell subset sorted from them (not recorded which). CDR3 nucleotides: TGTGCCCACGACGAGAGAGGGGTTCGATCCTACGAGCAGTACTTC. Its protein product is CAHDERGVRSYEQYF.